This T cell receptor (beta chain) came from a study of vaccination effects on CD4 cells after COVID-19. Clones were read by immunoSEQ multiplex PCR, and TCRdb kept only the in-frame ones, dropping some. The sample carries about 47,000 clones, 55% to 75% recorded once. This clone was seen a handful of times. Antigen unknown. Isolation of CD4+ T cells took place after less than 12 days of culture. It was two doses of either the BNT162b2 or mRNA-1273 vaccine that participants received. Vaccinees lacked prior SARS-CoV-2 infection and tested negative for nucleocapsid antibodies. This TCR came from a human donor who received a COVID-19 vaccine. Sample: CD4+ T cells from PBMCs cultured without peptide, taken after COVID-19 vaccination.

In DNA, the CDR3 is TGTGCCAGCAGCTTAAACCCAGGGCCTAACACCGGGGAGCTGTTTTTT. Amino acids: CASSLNPGPNTGELFF. The genes are TRBV7-7 and TRBJ2-2, with TRBD1 as a possible D gene (5 bases). The CDR3 sequence is 16 residues long. V shed 2 bases and J shed 2 bases, with 12 bases lying between them. Germline assignment: CDR1 SSHAT and CDR2 FNYEAQ (reference sequence).